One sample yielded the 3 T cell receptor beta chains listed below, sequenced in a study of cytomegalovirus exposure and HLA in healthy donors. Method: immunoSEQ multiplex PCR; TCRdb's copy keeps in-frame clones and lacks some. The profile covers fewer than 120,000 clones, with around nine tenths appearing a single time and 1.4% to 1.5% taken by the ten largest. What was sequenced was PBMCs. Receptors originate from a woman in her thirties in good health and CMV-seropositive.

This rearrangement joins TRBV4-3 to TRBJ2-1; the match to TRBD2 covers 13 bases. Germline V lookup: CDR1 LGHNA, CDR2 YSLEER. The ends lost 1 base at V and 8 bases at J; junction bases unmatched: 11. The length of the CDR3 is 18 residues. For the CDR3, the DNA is TGCGCCAGCAGCCAAGGGACTAGCGGGGGCCCCGGGTCCGATGAGCAGTTCTTC. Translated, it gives CASSQGTSGGPGSDEQFF.

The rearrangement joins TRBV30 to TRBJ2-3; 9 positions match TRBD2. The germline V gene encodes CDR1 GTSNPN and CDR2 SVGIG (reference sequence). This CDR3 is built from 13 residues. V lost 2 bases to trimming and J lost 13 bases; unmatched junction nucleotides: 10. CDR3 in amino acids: CAWSSTGTSSKYF. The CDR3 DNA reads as TGTGCCTGGAGTTCGACCGGGACTAGCAGCAAGTATTTT. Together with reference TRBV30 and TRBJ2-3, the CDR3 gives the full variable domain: SQTIHQWPATLVQPVGSPLSLECTVEGTSNPNLYWYRQAAGRGLQLLFYSVGIGQISSEVPQNLSASRPQDRQFILSSKKLLLSDSGFYLCAWSSTGTSSKYFGPGTRLTVL.

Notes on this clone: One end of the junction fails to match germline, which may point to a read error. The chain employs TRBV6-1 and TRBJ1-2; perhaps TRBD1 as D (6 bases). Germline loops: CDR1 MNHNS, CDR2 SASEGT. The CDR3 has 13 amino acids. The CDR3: CASSERDNFGYTF. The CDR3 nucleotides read TGTGCCAGCAGTGAAAGGGACAACTTTGGCTACACCTTC.